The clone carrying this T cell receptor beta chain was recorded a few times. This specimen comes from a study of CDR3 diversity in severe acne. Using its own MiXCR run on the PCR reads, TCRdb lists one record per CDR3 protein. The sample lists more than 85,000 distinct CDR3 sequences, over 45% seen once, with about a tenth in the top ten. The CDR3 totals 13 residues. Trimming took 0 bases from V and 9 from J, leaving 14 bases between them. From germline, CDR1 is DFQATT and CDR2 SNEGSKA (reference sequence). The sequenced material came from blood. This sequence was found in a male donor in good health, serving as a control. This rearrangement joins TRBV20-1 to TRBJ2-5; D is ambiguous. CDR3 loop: CSARDLDPKSQYF. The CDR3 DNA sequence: TGCAGTGCTAGAGATCTAGACCCTAAATCCCAGTACTTC.